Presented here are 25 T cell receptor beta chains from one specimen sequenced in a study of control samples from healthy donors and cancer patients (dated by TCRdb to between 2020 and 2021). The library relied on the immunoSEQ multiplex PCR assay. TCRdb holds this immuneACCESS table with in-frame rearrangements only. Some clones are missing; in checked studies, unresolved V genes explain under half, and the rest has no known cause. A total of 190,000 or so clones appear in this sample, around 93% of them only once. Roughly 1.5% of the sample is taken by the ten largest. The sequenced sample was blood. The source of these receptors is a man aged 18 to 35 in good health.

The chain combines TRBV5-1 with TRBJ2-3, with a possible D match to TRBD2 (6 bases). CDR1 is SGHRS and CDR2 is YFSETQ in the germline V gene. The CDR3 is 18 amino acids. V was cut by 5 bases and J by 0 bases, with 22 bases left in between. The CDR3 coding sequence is TGCGCCAGCAGTCATAGCGGCGTCGCTAGCCGAAGCACAGATACGCAGTATTTT. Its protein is CASSHSGVASRSTDTQYF.

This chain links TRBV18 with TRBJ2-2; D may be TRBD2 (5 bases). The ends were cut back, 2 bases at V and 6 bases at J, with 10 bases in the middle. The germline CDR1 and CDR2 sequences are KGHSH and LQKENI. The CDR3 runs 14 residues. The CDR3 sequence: CASSPLLGAGELFF. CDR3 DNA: TGTGCCAGCTCACCATTACTCGGGGCCGGGGAGCTGTTTTTT. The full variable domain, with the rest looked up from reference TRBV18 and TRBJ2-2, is NAGVMQNPRHLVRRRGQEARLRCSPMKGHSHVYWYRQLPEEGLKFMVYLQKENIIDESGMPKERFSAEFPKEGPSILRIQQVVRGDSAAYFCASSPLLGAGELFFGEGSRLTVL.

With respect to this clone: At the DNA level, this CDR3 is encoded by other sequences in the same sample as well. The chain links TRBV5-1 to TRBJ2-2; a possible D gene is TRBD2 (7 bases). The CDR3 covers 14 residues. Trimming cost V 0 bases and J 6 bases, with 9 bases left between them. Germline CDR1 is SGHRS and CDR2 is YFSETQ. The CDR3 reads CASSLEGGAGELFF. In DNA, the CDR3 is TGCGCCAGCAGCTTGGAGGGGGGGGCCGGGGAGCTGTTTTTT.

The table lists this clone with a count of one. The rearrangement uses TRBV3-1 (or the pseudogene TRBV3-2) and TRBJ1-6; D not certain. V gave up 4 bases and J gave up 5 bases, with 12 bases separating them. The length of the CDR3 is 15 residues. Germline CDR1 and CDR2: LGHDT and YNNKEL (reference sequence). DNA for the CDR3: TGTGCCAGCAGCCGATACGGGGAACATAATTCACCCCTCCACTTT. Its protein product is CASSRYGEHNSPLHF.

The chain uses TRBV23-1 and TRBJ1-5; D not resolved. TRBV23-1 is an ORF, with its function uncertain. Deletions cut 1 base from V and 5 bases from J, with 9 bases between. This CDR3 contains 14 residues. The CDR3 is CASSQFKRYQPQHF. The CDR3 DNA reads TGCGCCAGCAGTCAATTTAAGAGGTATCAGCCCCAGCATTTT.

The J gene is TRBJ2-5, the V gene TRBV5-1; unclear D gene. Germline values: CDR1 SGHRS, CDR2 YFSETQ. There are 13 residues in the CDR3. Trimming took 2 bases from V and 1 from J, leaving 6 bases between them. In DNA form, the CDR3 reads TGCGCCAGCAGCTTCGGACCCCAAGAGACCCAGTACTTC. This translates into CASSFGPQETQYF.

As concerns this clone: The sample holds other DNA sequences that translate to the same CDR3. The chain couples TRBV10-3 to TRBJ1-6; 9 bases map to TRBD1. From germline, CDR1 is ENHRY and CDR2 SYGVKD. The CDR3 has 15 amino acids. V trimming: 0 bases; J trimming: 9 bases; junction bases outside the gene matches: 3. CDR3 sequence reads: CAISESGQGTSPLHF. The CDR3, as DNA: TGTGCCATCAGTGAGTCCGGACAGGGGACTTCACCCCTCCACTTT.

The CDR3 DNA reads TGCGCCAGCAGCTTACCGGGACTAGCGGGGATGAATGAGCAGTTCTTC. Its translation is CASSLPGLAGMNEQFF. This rearrangement joins TRBV5-1 to TRBJ2-1; 13 nucleotides line up with TRBD2. The CDR3 runs 16 residues. V shed 2 bases and J 7 bases; nucleotides not matched to a gene: 6. CDR1 and CDR2 (germline): SGHRS, YFSETQ.

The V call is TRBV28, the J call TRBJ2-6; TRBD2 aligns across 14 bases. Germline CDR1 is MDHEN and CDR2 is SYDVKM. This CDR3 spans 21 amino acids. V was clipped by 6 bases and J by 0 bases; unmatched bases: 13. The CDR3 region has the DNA TGTGCCAGCAGCCCCCTATGGACTAGCGGGGGGTTGAGCTCTGGGGCCAACGTCCTGACTTTC. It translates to CASSPLWTSGGLSSGANVLTF. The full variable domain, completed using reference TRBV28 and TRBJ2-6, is DVKVTQSSRYLVKRTGEKVFLECVQDMDHENMFWYRQDPGLGLRLIYFSYDVKMKEKGDIPEGYSVSREKKERFSLILESASTNQTSMYLCASSPLWTSGGLSSGANVLTFGAGSRLTVL.

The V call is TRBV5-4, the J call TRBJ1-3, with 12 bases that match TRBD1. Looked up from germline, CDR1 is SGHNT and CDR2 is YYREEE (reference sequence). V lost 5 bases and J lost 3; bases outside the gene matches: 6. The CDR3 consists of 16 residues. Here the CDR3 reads CASSWDRGPSGNTIYF. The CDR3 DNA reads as TGTGCCAGCAGTTGGGACAGGGGGCCTAGTGGAAACACCATATATTTT.

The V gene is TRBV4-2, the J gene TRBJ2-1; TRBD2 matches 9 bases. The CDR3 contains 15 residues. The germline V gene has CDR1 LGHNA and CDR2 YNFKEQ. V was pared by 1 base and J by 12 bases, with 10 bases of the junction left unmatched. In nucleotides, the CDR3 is TGTGCCAGCAGCCAAGGTAGCGGGGGCAATGTTGGGCAGTTCTTC. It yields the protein CASSQGSGGNVGQFF.

The CDR3: CASSLDSFYEQYF. DNA of the CDR3: TGTGCCAGCAGCTTGGACAGCTTCTACGAGCAGTACTTC. The rearrangement joins TRBV5-8 to TRBJ2-7; D uncertain. CDR3 length: 13 residues. Germline-derived CDR1 and CDR2 are SGHTS and YDEGEE. V lost 0 bases, J lost 3 bases, and 7 bases lay in between.

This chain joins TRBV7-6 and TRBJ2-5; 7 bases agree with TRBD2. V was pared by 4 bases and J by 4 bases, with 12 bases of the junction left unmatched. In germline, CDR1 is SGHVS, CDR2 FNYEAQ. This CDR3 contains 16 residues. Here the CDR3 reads CASSSLAGPLAETQYF. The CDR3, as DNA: TGTGCCAGCAGCTCTTTAGCGGGTCCTCTGGCAGAGACCCAGTACTTC.

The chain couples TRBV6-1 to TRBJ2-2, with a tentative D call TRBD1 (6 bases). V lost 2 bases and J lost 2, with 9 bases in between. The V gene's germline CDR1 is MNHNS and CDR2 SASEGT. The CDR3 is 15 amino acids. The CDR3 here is CASSENRANTGELFF. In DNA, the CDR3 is TGTGCCAGCAGTGAAAACAGGGCAAACACCGGGGAGCTGTTTTTT.

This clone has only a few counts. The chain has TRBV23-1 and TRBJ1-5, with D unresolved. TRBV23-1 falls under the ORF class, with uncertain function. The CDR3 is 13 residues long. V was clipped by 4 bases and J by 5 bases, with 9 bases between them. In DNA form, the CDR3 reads TGCGCCAGCAGTCGCTATATAGATCAGCCCCAGCATTTT. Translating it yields CASSRYIDQPQHF.

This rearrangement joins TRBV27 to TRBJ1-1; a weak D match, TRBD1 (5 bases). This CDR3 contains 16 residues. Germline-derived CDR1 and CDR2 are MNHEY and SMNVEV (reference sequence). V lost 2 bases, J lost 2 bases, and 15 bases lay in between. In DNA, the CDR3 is TGTGCCAGCAGTTTACAGGGAGGGAAGGTAAACACTGAAGCTTTCTTT. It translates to CASSLQGGKVNTEAFF.

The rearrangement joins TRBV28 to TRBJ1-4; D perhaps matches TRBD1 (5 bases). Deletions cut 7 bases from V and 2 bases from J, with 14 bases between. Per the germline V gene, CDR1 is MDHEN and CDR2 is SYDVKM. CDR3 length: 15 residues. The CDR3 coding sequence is TGTGCCAGCACCCTGGGAGGGGCCACTAATGAAAAACTGTTTTTT. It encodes CASTLGGATNEKLFF.

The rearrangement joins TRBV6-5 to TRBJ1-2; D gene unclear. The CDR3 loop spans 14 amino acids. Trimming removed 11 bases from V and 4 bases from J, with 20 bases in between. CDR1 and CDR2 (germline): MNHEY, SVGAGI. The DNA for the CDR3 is TGTGCCGTCAGCGGCGGGCCGGTGATCTATGGCTACACCTTC. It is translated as CAVSGGPVIYGYTF.

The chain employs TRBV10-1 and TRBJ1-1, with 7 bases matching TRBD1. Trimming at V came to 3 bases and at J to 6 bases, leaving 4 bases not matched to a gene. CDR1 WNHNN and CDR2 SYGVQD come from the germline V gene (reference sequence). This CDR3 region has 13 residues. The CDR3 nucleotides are TGCGCCAGCAGTGAATCGAGGGGGCCTGAAGCTTTCTTT. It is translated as CASSESRGPEAFF.

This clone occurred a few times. The CDR3 sequence: CASTGGTAGYGYTF. The CDR3, as DNA: TGTGCCAGCACGGGTGGGACGGCTGGCTATGGCTACACCTTC. The J gene is TRBJ1-2, the V gene TRBV6-5, with D possibly being TRBD1 (5 bases). CDR3 length: 14 amino acids. V lost 7 bases, J lost 4 bases, and 16 bases lay in between. Germline V CDR1 and CDR2: MNHEY, SVGAGI.

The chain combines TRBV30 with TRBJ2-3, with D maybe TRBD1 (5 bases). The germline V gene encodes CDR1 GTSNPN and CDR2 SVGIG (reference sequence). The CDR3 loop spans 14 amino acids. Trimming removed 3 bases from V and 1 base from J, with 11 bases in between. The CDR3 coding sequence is TGTGCCTGGAGCGGAGCCAGGGGCACAGATACGCAGTATTTT. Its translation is CAWSGARGTDTQYF.

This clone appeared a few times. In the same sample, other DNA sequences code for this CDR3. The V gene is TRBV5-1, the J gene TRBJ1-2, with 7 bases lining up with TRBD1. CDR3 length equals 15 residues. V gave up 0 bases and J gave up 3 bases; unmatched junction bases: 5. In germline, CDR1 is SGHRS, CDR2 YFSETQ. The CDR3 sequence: CASSLVPGGDYGYTF. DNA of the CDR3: TGCGCCAGCAGCTTGGTCCCAGGGGGAGACTATGGCTACACCTTC.

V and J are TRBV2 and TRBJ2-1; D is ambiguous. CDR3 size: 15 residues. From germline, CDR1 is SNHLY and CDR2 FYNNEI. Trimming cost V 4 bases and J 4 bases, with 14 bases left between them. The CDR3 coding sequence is TGTGCCAGCAGTGTTTCAGTCGGTGTGTACAATGAGCAGTTCTTC. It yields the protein CASSVSVGVYNEQFF.

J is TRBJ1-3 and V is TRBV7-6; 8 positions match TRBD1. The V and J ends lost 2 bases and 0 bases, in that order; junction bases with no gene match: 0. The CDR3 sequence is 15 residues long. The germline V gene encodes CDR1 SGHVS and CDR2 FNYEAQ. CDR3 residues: CASSLTGGSGNTIYF. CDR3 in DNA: TGTGCCAGCAGCTTAACAGGGGGCTCTGGAAACACCATATATTTT. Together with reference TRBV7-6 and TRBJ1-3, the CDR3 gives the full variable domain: GAGVSQSPRYKVTKRGQDVALRCDPISGHVSLYWYRQALGQGPEFLTYFNYEAQQDKSGLPNDRFSAERPEGSISTLTIQRTEQRDSAMYRCASSLTGGSGNTIYFGEGSWLTVV.

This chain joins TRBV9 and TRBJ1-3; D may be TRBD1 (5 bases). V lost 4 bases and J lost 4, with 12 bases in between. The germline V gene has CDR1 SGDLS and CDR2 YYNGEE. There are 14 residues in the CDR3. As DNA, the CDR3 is TGTGCCAGCAGCCCTTGGGGGTCCGGAAACACCATATATTTT. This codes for CASSPWGSGNTIYF.